One and the same sample provided the 20 T cell receptor beta chains below, sequenced in a study of blood T cells in healthy people across ages. For the second PCR, which ran for 7 to 11 cycles, a sample-barcoded 5' primer and a J-beta primer mix were used. MiXCR was run by TCRdb on the 5' RACE reads, yielding one entry per CDR3 protein. The repertoire holds more than 700,000 distinct CDR3 sequences, with around half as singletons. Sequencing was done on a sample of blood. The receptors derive from a man older than 75 in good health.

V and J are TRBV11-3 and TRBJ2-3, with 9 positions matching TRBD2. With V trimmed by 5 bases and J by 14 bases, 23 bases remained unmatched. Germline V gene sequence: CDR1 SGHNT, CDR2 YENEEA. This CDR3 is 17 amino acids long. The CDR3 DNA sequence: TGTGCCAGCAGCCCCCGTCCGACTAGCGGCTTCGACAGATACGCGTATTTT. Translated: CASSPRPTSGFDRYAYF.

This clonotype has a handful of counts. CDR3 in amino acids: CASARGGGANVLTF. CDR3 in DNA: TGTGCCAGCGCGCGGGGTGGTGGGGCCAACGTCCTGACTTTC. The chain joins TRBV12-3 or TRBV12-4 to TRBJ2-6; D may be TRBD2 (6 bases). This CDR3 spans 14 amino acids. V was shortened by 8 bases and J by 3 bases, with 11 bases between the two germline ends.

About this clonotype itself: One junction end disagrees with the germline gene, perhaps due to a read error. The chain uses TRBV4-1 and TRBJ2-1; 7 positions match TRBD1. The CDR3 loop spans 16 amino acids. Germline lookup yields CDR1 MGHRA and CDR2 YSYEKL. CDR3 nucleotide sequence: TGCGCCAGCAGCCCTTCCTTGACAGGGCAAACCAACGAGCAGAACTTC. The encoded protein is CASSPSLTGQTNEQNF.

The chain joins TRBV3-1 to TRBJ1-2; TRBD1 matches 7 bases. There are 16 residues in the CDR3. Per the germline V gene, CDR1 is LGHDT and CDR2 is YNNKEL (reference sequence). Germline trimming cut 6 bases from V and 8 bases from J; bases unmatched to any gene: 18. In DNA form, the CDR3 reads TGTGCCAGCAGGCAAACCGGGACAGTCGTCTCGGGCGGCTACACCTTC. This encodes CASRQTGTVVSGGYTF.

This chain uses TRBV7-3 with TRBJ2-3; D may correspond to TRBD1 or TRBD2 (5 bases each). Germline CDR1 is SGHTA and CDR2 is FQGTGA. V was cut by 2 bases and J by 4 bases, with 13 bases left in between. There are 15 residues in the CDR3. This chain's CDR3 is CASSLSRGGADTQYF. The CDR3 DNA is TGTGCCAGCAGCTTATCACGGGGCGGCGCAGATACGCAGTATTTT.

A few counts support this clonotype. The chain couples TRBV7-2 to TRBJ2-3; TRBD2 might be the D (6 bases). This CDR3 is 15 amino acids long. V lost 4 bases and J lost 4, with 15 bases in between. CDR1 is SGHTA and CDR2 is FQGNSA in the germline V gene. The CDR3, as DNA: TGTGCCAGCAGCTCAAGGAGGGGCGCCCCAGATACGCAGTATTTT. Its protein is CASSSRRGAPDTQYF.

The chain employs TRBV5-1 and TRBJ2-7; TRBD2 agrees at 7 bases. Unmatched junction bases numbered 8, after V lost 4 bases and J lost 1 base. The CDR3 sequence is 15 residues long. CDR1 SGHRS and CDR2 YFSETQ come from the germline V gene. The CDR3 spells CASSPGEGFSYEQYF. CDR3 sequence (DNA): TGCGCCAGCAGCCCCGGGGAGGGGTTTTCCTACGAGCAGTACTTC.

The chain's CDR3 is CASSYSGQAPDEQYF. The CDR3 nucleotides read TGTGCCAGCAGTTACTCTGGACAGGCCCCCGACGAGCAGTACTTC. V and J are TRBV6-5 and TRBJ2-4; TRBD1 matches at 7 bases. The last part of the DNA fits TRBJ2-7 better; the J call may be wrong. This CDR3 is built from 15 residues. CDR1 MNHEY and CDR2 SVGAGI come from the germline V gene.

This sequence joins TRBV9 and TRBJ2-4; D tentatively reads TRBD1 or TRBD2 (5 bases each). With 0 bases removed from V and 3 bases from J, the gap between germline ends came to 13 bases. CDR3 length: 16 residues. Germline V CDR1 and CDR2: SGDLS, YYNGEE. CDR3 sequence: CASSVGGGSDKNIQYF. DNA for the CDR3: TGTGCCAGCAGCGTAGGGGGCGGGTCTGACAAAAACATTCAGTACTTC.

The chain couples TRBV6-5 to TRBJ1-2, with 7 bases identical to TRBD1. V shed 8 bases, J shed 6 bases, and the junction held 3 bases outside the gene matches. The CDR3 is 11 amino acids. Germline V gene sequence: CDR1 MNHEY, CDR2 SVGAGI. CDR3 sequence (DNA): TGTGCCAGCCGCGACAGGGATGGCTACACCTTC. Translated, it gives CASRDRDGYTF.

The V and J genes are TRBV29-1 and TRBJ1-5; 8 bases are shared with TRBD1. This CDR3 is built from 13 residues. Germline trimming cut 4 bases from V and 2 bases from J; bases unmatched to any gene: 1. CDR1 and CDR2 (germline): SQVTM, ANQGSEA. In DNA, the CDR3 is TGCAGCGTTGCAGGGGGCGGCAATCAGCCCCAGCATTTT. Amino acid sequence: CSVAGGGNQPQHF.

This clonotype was recorded a few times. The chain is built from TRBV7-9 and TRBJ2-6; D may be TRBD1 (5 bases). Germline V gene lookup returns CDR1 SEHNR and CDR2 FQNEAQ (reference sequence). The CDR3 runs to 16 residues. The V end was cut by 5 bases, the J end by 3 bases, with 14 bases between. The CDR3 reads CASSTGHFFGANVLTF. CDR3 coding DNA: TGTGCCAGCAGCACCGGACACTTCTTTGGGGCCAACGTCCTGACTTTC.

The J gene is TRBJ2-2, the V gene TRBV7-9; D is undetermined. Germline lookup yields CDR1 SEHNR and CDR2 FQNEAQ (reference sequence). V was trimmed by 5 bases and J by 5 bases, leaving 3 bases between them. The CDR3 loop spans 11 amino acids. As DNA, the CDR3 is TGTGCCAGCAGCAAAACCGGGGAGCTGTTTTTT. It translates to CASSKTGELFF.

This clonotype turned up a few times. The CDR3 DNA is TGTGCCAGCAGCCCATGGAGAGGCGTGGCGTACGAGCAGTACTTC. Protein product: CASSPWRGVAYEQYF. The chain has TRBV7-2 and TRBJ2-4; D is unclear. TRBJ2-7 matches the DNA end more closely, so the J call is doubtful. The CDR3 covers 15 residues. CDR1 SGHTA and CDR2 FQGNSA come from the germline V gene.

The chain has TRBV6-4 and TRBJ1-1; D remains ambiguous. V was shortened by 4 bases and J by 3 bases, with 12 bases between the two germline ends. CDR1 is MRHNA and CDR2 is SNTAGT in the germline V gene. The CDR3 spans 14 residues. CDR3 DNA sequence: TGTGCCAGCAGTGTGGAGGCCCTGGACACTGAAGCTTTCTTT. This translates into CASSVEALDTEAFF.

This clonotype has a handful of counts. The V call is TRBV5-6, the J call TRBJ1-1; D not certain. V lost 3 bases and J 4 bases, leaving 13 bases between the germline ends. The CDR3 contains 14 residues. Germline V gives CDR1 SGHDT, CDR2 YYEEEE. This CDR3 is CASSSPYLGTEAFF. CDR3 bases: TGTGCCAGCAGCTCCCCGTACCTAGGCACTGAAGCTTTCTTT. The variable domain in full, completed from reference TRBV5-6 and TRBJ1-1, reads DAGVTQSPTHLIKTRGQQVTLRCSPKSGHDTVSWYQQALGQGPQFIFQYYEEEERQRGNFPDRFSGHQFPNYSSELNVNALLLGDSALYLCASSSPYLGTEAFFGQGTRLTVV.

Written as DNA, the CDR3 is TGCAGTGCTAGAGTGCTAGCGGGAGGCTACGAGCAGTTCTTC. Amino acid sequence: CSARVLAGGYEQFF. The V and J genes are TRBV20-1 and TRBJ2-1; 11 nucleotides match TRBD2. The CDR3 runs 14 residues. V lost 1 base and J lost 10; bases outside the gene matches: 6. Per the germline V gene, CDR1 is DFQATT and CDR2 is SNEGSKA (reference sequence).

This clonotype has a count of ten or more. This chain joins TRBV7-6 and TRBJ2-2; D possibly corresponds to TRBD2 (5 bases). CDR3 length: 12 amino acids. Trimming left V 3 bases short and J 6 bases short, with 5 bases between. Per the germline V gene, CDR1 is SGHVS and CDR2 is FNYEAQ. DNA for the CDR3: TGTGCCAGCAGCTTCGGGGCCGGGGAGCTGTTTTTT. The encoded protein is CASSFGAGELFF.

The V call is TRBV7-6, the J call TRBJ2-7; 9 positions match TRBD1. Germline-derived CDR1 and CDR2 are SGHVS and FNYEAQ. This CDR3 spans 15 amino acids. J lost 1 base, V lost 5 bases, and 6 bases had no gene match. The CDR3 DNA sequence: TGTGCCAGCAGCCGACCCGGGACAGGGTCCTACGAGCAGTACTTC. Protein sequence: CASSRPGTGSYEQYF.

J is TRBJ1-2 and V is TRBV2; 8 bases are a match to TRBD1. The CDR3 extends over 12 amino acids. Looked up from germline, CDR1 is SNHLY and CDR2 is FYNNEI. The junction had 5 bases not matched to a gene; V was cut back by 8 bases and J by 6 bases. Written as DNA, the CDR3 is TGTGCCAGCGGGAGACAGGGGCATGGCTACACCTTC. This sequence encodes CASGRQGHGYTF.